The T cell receptor beta chain under discussion was sequenced for a study of cytomegalovirus exposure and HLA in healthy donors (dated by TCRdb to about 2017). In terms of the full investigation: An earlier analysis of fewer than 750 of the donors reported about 260 Gb of sequence data and around 120 million unique TCR beta sequences obtained from around 190 million T cells. An early release covering around 630 HLA-typed donors comprised around 300 gigabases of sequencing data and roughly 85 million unique TCR sequences. Of the roughly 400 genotyped donors, about 84% fell in the genetic ancestry cluster associated with self-reported Caucasian donors. The study aimed to test whether signatures of past pathogen exposure could be identified by cataloging public T cell receptors. The study used immunosequencing to profile the T cell repertoires of around 600 subjects and linked those repertoires to cytomegalovirus serostatus. In addition to the first cohort of 650 to 800 subjects, a separate validation cohort of approximately 130 different subjects was used. To predict cytomegalovirus infection status, the study combined high-throughput TCR immunosequencing, statistical association of individual TCRs with disease status, and machine learning. To study patterns of TCR occurrence, a later analysis re-analyzed previously published TCR beta repertoires from 666 donors and added high-resolution HLA genotyping. The later analysis used no new phenotypic data to find candidate immune exposures, relying instead on TCR beta sequences and their occurrence across donors. An earlier analysis of approximately 500 of the donors applied high-throughput TCR beta sequencing to assess whether each TCR beta V gene segment acted as functional or pseudogenic. Donor age, sex, ethnicity and CMV serostatus were compiled alongside the repertoire data. A later genetic analysis used genome-wide SNP genotypes for about three fifths of the 666 donors, treating that subset as a discovery cohort. Every repertoire in the discovery cohort had been generated on one and the same sequencing platform. Class I and class II HLA loci were covered by the typing at four-digit resolution. The number of typed donors differed by locus: about 620-640 for A, B, C, DRB1 and DQB1; about 520 for DQA1; 606 for DPA1; and 450 to 480 for DPB1. Because of strong linkage in the cohort, four or five DR-DQ haplotypes were treated as single units for association and clustering. Among about 400 genotyped donors of the cohort, an average of approximately 240,000 unique TCR beta nucleotide sequences was sequenced per donor, of which about 19% were non-productive.

Libraries were made using the immunoSEQ multiplex PCR assay. For the multiplex PCR, a mixture combining 60 forward primers for TCR Vbeta segments and 13 reverse primers for TCR Jbeta segments was used. Amplification of the CDR3 region of rearranged TCR beta genes was performed with a multiplex PCR assay on genomic DNA. The Illumina HiSeq System was used to sequence the amplified TCR beta libraries as 87-base-pair reads. In the source study's methods: A later analysis counted about 80 million unique TCR beta chains across the 670 or so repertoires, and around 12 million of these chains were shared by at least two donors. Raw reads were error-corrected and collapsed into unique sequences with a nearest-neighbor algorithm that merged closely related sequences to remove PCR and sequencing errors. To assign V, D and J gene segments, CDR3 sequences were aligned to IMGT reference sequences. For a sequence to be retained, a match of at least six nucleotides to both a V gene segment and a J gene segment was required. A rearrangement was called productive if the CDR3 had no stop codons and remained in frame with V and J, and every other rearrangement was called non-productive. CDR3 was defined according to IMGT convention as the region running from the second conserved V-encoded cysteine to the conserved J-encoded phenylalanine. The earlier analysis of about 530 of the donors excluded any sequence lacking an unambiguous match to a single V gene segment. In an earlier analysis of more than 500 of the donors, a V segment was called functional when productive rearrangements were above 56.7%, and segregating when the standard deviation between donors exceeded 5%. A statistical classification framework was built to diagnose cytomegalovirus status from the catalog of TCR beta chain sequences. A later analysis assigned V and J genes by comparing TCR nucleotide sequences with IMGT/GENE-DB human TR gene sequences. In a later analysis, CDR3 sequences and most-parsimonious VDJ recombination scenarios were assigned using the TCRdist pipeline. In a later analysis, every TCR beta chain was defined by the combination of its CDR3 amino acid sequence and its V-gene family, and reads without a unique V-gene family were dropped. As a way to deal with suspected cross-contamination and a sequencing artifact, a later analysis dropped 450 to 700 nucleotide sequences that were highly shared and had low generation probability. A later analysis calculated a clonal expansion index for each public chain from normalized within-repertoire ranks of inferred template counts. In a later analysis, generation probabilities were computed with a VDJ recombination model fitted to out-of-frame rearrangements, and the resulting probabilities were checked against IGoR. In a later analysis, hypergeometric tests were used to score TCR-TCR, TCR-HLA and TCR-CMV co-occurrence, with a repertoire-size bias correction applied to TCR pairs. A later analysis estimated false discovery rates by permuting HLA or CMV assignments 20 times. A later analysis grouped co-occurring TCRs with DBSCAN, adding TCRdist sequence similarity when clustering within HLA-allele-positive subsets. Co-occurrence clustering excluded repertoires with fewer than 30,000 or more than 120,000 public chains, plus five with anomalous nucleotide sharing. Held by TCRdb, this immuneACCESS table contains in-frame sequences only and omits some clones. Under half of the omission traces to an unresolved V gene where checked; the cause of the rest is unknown. Clonal size and the V and J genes are those of that table, whereas D and trimming came from the DNA. The table of this sample itemizes roughly 50,000 clones. The ten top clones hold 2.1% of the sample.

Turning to this clone: Its recognized antigen is unknown.

Broader findings and caveats from the paper: A further reported finding was that TCR beta sequences accurately predicted the HLA-A and HLA-B alleles for most subjects in the first cohort. Compared with the approximately 670-donor mean, donors in an Asian-associated ancestry cluster had fewer N-insertions in productive TCRs, according to a later genetic analysis. CMV serostatus was the only immune exposure information available for the cohort. In vitro tests confirmed that a few of the cytomegalovirus-associated TCR beta chains recognize cytomegalovirus antigens. Roughly uniform sequencing depth across donors was assumed in presence/absence analyses, although this assumption may not hold. An association between a missense DCLRE1C variant and V-gene and J-gene trimming of TCR beta chains was found in a later genetic analysis and replicated in an independent cohort. Most CMV-associated TCR beta chains appeared to be HLA-restricted in a later analysis, and the HLA associations seemed to be driven largely by CMV exposure. Across donors, most TCR sequences were observed very rarely, whereas some public TCRs were present in many individuals. It was suggested by the authors that the approach could potentially be generalized to other disease states and immunological phenotypes. In a later analysis, the rate of TCR association differed among HLA loci, with DRB1 alleles having the most associated TCRs and HLA-C alleles having the fewest. Broadly in line with IMGT annotations, most TCR beta V segments showed up in productive rearrangements about 87% or about 30% of the time in an earlier analysis of several hundred of the donors. The 87-base-pair reads could not distinguish some IMGT-functional V segments, including TRBV6-2 and TRBV6-3, so those segments were excluded. At a false discovery rate of 0.05, a later analysis linked under 20,000 TCR beta sequences to specific HLA alleles. This cohort had only TCR beta chains sequenced, and the lack of alpha or paired-chain data limited which features could be detected. Several of the top co-occurrence clusters appeared to be linked to parvovirus B19, influenza, CMV and Epstein-Barr virus, according to a later analysis. Because HLA typing was unavailable for some donors at each locus, only the typed subset was used in association tests. A group of highly shared sequence variants was considered likely to be a technical artifact of the sequencing pipeline. The study listed 150 to 200 TCR beta chains as associated with cytomegalovirus. Cytomegalovirus status was reported to be diagnosed by the classifier with high specificity and sensitivity in both the original and validation cohorts. The earlier analysis of approximately 560 of the donors excluded over 15 rarely observed V segments, including chromosome 9 orphons, because counts were too low. Assigning TCR associations to individual alleles was difficult when HLA alleles, especially DR and DQ, strongly co-occurred. Correlated functional status among segregating V segments might be attributable to linkage disequilibrium, but an unknown experimental factor could not be ruled out. Compared with equally common non-associated chains, HLA-associated TCR beta chains in a later analysis were more clonally expanded and had lower generation probabilities.

The cohort consisted of 650 to 700 healthy bone marrow donors. Cohort members were all nominally healthy when sampled, although unrecorded immune exposures were likely present. The donor tested CMV seronegative and was one of the 352 seronegative cohort members. A peripheral blood sample was collected from each donor, and TCR beta sequencing was performed on peripheral blood mononuclear cells. Genomic DNA was extracted from the blood cell samples with the Qiagen DNeasy Blood Extraction Kit. V drops 8 bases and J drops 2 bases, leaving 19 bases in between. In the germline V gene, CDR1 corresponds to KGHSH and CDR2 to LQKENI. The CDR3 holds 15 amino acids from the cysteine to the phenylalanine. Left in the record is the CDR3 DNA by itself, 45 bases read in frame from the first base.

This clonotype was sampled from a woman aged 40 to 50 in good health and CMV-seronegative. The chain is made from TRBV18 and TRBJ2-7, with a tentative D gene TRBD2 over 6 matching bases. Sample: PBMCs. The CDR3 reads as follows: CASRRDGGTAYEQYF. The nucleotides read TGTGCCAGCCGACGGGACGGCGGGACCGCCTACGAGCAGTACTTC.